This T cell receptor beta chain was retrieved from a study of graft-versus-host responses after intestinal transplantation. Study in general: Grafts were multivisceral, liver-intestinal, or isolated intestinal. For 3 to 4 years after anti-thymocyte globulin induction, all recipients took tacrolimus and steroids. Findings of the study overall: Researchers found GvH clones in recipient marrow, and some showed up first in ileum or blood. The presence of high graft-versus-host to host-versus-graft clonal ratios in allografts characterized patients with graft-donor T cell macrochimerism.

The germline V gene encodes CDR1 SQVTM and CDR2 ANQGSEA. V dropped 2 bases and J dropped 4; count of bases not matched to a gene: 4. This CDR3 contains 13 residues. TCRdb keeps only in-frame clones here, not all; method: immunoSEQ multiplex PCR. The table lists about 88,000 clones, approximately 90% of them singletons. Turning to this clone: Its antigen is not known.

The clonotype originates from a human donor who was the organ donor for an intestinal transplant. The J gene is TRBJ1-2, the V gene TRBV29-1, with 7 bases aligning to TRBD1. This material consisted of unstimulated CD4+ T cells sorted from spleen or lymph node cells, taken before transplant. DNA of the CDR3: TGCAGCGTTGAAAAATACAGGGGCTATGGCTACACCTTC. Protein product: CSVEKYRGYGYTF. Filled out from reference TRBV29-1 and TRBJ1-2, the complete variable domain reads SAVISQKPSRDICQRGTSLTIQCQVDSQVTMMFWYRQQPGQSLTLIATANQGSEATYESGFVIDKFPISRPNLTFSTLTVSNMSPEDSSIYLCSVEKYRGYGYTFGSGTRLTVV.